Included here is one TCR beta chain sequence, with context. The data were taken from a study of blood T cell repertoires in COVID-19. Study information: The origin of the acute and convalescent COVID-19 samples was the United States, Italy and Spain. The cDNA or gDNA used as material had been derived from T cells, B-cell-depleted T cells, or PBMCs.

Sequencing was performed with immunoSEQ multiplex PCR; in TCRdb, only in-frame clones are kept and a portion is missing. The sample shows around 99,000 clones, 90% of them seen only once. This CDR3 is 14 amino acids long. V dropped 1 base and J dropped 9 bases, with 13 bases sitting between them. Germline V gives CDR1 SGHDN, CDR2 FVKESK. The chain combines TRBV14 with TRBJ2-1; maybe TRBD2 (5 bases). Source material: peripheral blood. The TCR was taken from a man aged 50 to 59 with acute or convalescent COVID-19. DNA of the CDR3: TGTGCCAGCAGCCAAGGTCGAGGGTTCGGTGAGCAGTTCTTC. It specifies CASSQGRGFGEQFF.